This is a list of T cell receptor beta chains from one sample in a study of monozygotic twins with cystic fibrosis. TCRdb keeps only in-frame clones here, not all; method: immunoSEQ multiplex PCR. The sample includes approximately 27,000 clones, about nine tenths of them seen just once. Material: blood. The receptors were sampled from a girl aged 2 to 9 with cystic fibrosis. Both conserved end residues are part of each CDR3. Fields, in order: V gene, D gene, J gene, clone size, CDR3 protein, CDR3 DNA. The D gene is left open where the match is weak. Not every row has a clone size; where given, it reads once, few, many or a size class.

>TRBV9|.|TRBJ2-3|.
CASSVGGTDTQYF
TGTGCCAGCAGCGTAGGTGGCACAGATACGCAGTATTTT
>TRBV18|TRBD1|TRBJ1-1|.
CASSPRDRPTKLAFF
TGTGCCAGCTCACCACGGGACAGGCCTACAAAGCTGGCTTTCTTT
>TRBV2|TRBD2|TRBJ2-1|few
CASNPGDYDNEQFF
TGTGCCAGCAACCCCGGGGACTACGACAATGAGCAGTTCTTC
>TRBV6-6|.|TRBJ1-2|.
CASSYSGYYGYTF
TGTGCCAGCAGTTACTCGGGGTACTATGGCTACACCTTC
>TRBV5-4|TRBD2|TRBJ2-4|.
CASSLATTSRAKNIQYF
TGTGCCAGCAGCTTGGCAACGACTAGCCGTGCCAAAAACATTCAGTACTTC
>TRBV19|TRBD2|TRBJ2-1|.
CASGGFNEQFF
TGTGCCAGCGGGGGGTTCAATGAGCAGTTCTTC
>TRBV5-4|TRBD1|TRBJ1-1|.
CASSLSYRQGGNTEAFF
TGTGCCAGCAGCCTCTCATACCGACAGGGGGGGAACACTGAAGCTTTCTTT
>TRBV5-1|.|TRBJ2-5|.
CASSKPQETQYF
TGCGCCAGCAGCAAGCCCCAAGAGACCCAGTACTTC
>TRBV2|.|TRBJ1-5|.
CASKQTVTQPQHF
TGTGCCAGCAAACAGACAGTGACTCAGCCCCAGCATTTT
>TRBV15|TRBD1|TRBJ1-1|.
CATSTILGTGANTEAFF
TGTGCCACCAGCACCATACTCGGGACAGGAGCGAACACTGAAGCTTTCTTT
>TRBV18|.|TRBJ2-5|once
CASSPEIVSQETQYF
TGTGCCAGCTCACCGGAAATAGTCTCCCAAGAGACCCAGTACTTC
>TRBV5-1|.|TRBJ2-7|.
CASSVGSYEQYF
TGCGCCAGCAGCGTGGGCTCCTACGAGCAGTACTTC
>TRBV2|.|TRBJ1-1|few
CASTKDLNTEAFF
TGTGCCAGCACCAAAGATCTGAACACTGAAGCTTTCTTT
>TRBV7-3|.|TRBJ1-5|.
CASSPGRNQPQHF
TGTGCCAGCAGCCCCGGGAGGAATCAGCCCCAGCATTTT
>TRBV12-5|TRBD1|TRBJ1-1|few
CASGLGQGGLKTEAFF
TGTGCTAGTGGTTTGGGACAGGGAGGGTTGAAAACTGAAGCTTTCTTT
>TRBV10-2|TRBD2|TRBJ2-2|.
CASTPLAVFTGELFF
TGCGCCAGCACCCCACTAGCGGTTTTTACCGGGGAGCTGTTTTTT
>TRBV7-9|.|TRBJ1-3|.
CASSIDVRSGNTIYF
TGTGCCAGCAGCATAGACGTACGCTCTGGAAACACCATATATTTT
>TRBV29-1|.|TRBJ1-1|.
CSARKGSEAFF
TGCAGCGCGCGGAAGGGTAGTGAAGCTTTCTTT
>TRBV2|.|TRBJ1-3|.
CASSGSRLVNTIYF
TGTGCCAGCAGTGGGAGCAGATTAGTAAACACCATATATTTT
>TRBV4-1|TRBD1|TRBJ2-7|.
CASSQGAGGSYEQYF
TGCGCCAGCAGCCAAGGGGCAGGGGGCTCCTACGAGCAGTACTTC
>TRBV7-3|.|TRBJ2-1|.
CASSLSGGSSYNEQFF
TGTGCCAGCAGCTTATCAGGTGGGAGCTCCTACAATGAGCAGTTCTTC
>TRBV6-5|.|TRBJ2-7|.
CASRGTGTAFYEQYF
TGTGCCAGCAGGGGGACCGGGACTGCTTTCTACGAGCAGTACTTC
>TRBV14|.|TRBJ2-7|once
CASSPGYEQYF
TGTGCCAGCAGCCCAGGCTACGAGCAGTACTTC
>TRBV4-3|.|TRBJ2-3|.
CASSQYTGGLTDTQYF
TGCGCCAGCAGCCAATACACCGGGGGCCTGACAGATACGCAGTATTTT
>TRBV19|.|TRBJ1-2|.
CATRTGKGGYGYTF
TGTGCCACCAGGACGGGGAAAGGCGGCTATGGCTACACCTTC
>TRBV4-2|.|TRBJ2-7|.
CASRRRTGYEQYF
TGTGCCAGCCGAAGACGGACTGGCTACGAGCAGTACTTC
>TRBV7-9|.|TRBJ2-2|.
CASIPGGGAWDTGELFF
TGTGCCAGCATCCCAGGGGGGGGCGCTTGGGATACCGGGGAGCTGTTTTTT
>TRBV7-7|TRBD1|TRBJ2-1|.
CASSIGTGPYNEQFF
TGTGCCAGCAGCATCGGGACAGGTCCCTACAATGAGCAGTTCTTC
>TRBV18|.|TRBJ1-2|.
CASSPVAERGGYTF
TGTGCCAGCTCACCAGTGGCAGAGAGAGGCGGCTACACCTTC
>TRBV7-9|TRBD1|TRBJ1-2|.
CASSLDLRDSENYGYTF
TGTGCCAGCAGCTTAGACCTACGGGACAGCGAAAACTATGGCTACACCTTC
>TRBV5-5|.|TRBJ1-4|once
CASSYSPDSYYGKLFF
TGTGCCAGCAGCTACAGCCCGGACAGCTATTATGGAAAACTGTTTTTT
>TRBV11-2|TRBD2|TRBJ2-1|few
CASSPYPGLEPQFF
TGTGCCAGCAGCCCGTACCCGGGACTAGAGCCCCAGTTCTTC
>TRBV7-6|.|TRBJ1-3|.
CASSLAVGGAGNTIYF
TGTGCCAGCAGCTTAGCCGTTGGGGGAGCTGGAAACACCATATATTTT
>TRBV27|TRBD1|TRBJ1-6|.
CASSSGGRTGLNSPLHF
TGTGCCAGCAGTTCGGGCGGGAGGACAGGGCTGAATTCACCCCTCCACTTT
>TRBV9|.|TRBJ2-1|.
CASSPGITPEQFF
TGTGCCAGCAGTCCGGGGATCACGCCCGAGCAGTTCTTC
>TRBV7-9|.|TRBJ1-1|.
CASSFSGIPYTEAFF
TGTGCCAGCAGCTTCTCCGGGATACCCTACACTGAAGCTTTCTTT